This note documents a single T cell receptor beta chain sequence. The antigen it binds to is not known. A read error may explain this, as a much larger clone is one base away. V is cut by 7 bases and J by 0 bases, and the space between the germline ends is 13 bases. The CDR3 runs 13 residues from the cysteine to the phenylalanine. The CDR3 DNA has 39 bases and is translated from base 1. CDR1 and CDR2, per the germline V gene (reference sequence), are DFQATT and SNEGSKA. The library was prepared using multiplex PCR. Instrument on record: Illumina HiSeq 2500. TCRbeta libraries were constructed through three rounds of nested PCR with primers (Table S4) according to protocols modified from ARM-PCR. PCR products of 200-500 bp were gel-excised and purified with the QIAquick gel extraction kit before sequencing. In the authors' own workflow: Trimmomatic was used to clean the reads, FLASH merged the cleaned reads into complete CDR3 sequences, and MiTCR assigned the sequences to V(D)J germline segments. VDJtools was used to compute clonal diversity as the inverse Simpson's index. Productive reads were defined as in-frame sequences without a premature stop codon. The public sequencing data were trimmed at Q25 with fastp and processed into clonotypes with MiXCR by TCRdb, which kept only in-frame beta chains. Every CDR3 protein is listed once, alongside the most common genes and DNA of its rows. The V and J calls come from TCRdb's annotation, not from the publication. The sample data list 40,000 to 45,000 distinct CDR3 sequences, and roughly 60% of these were observed just once. Under 20% of the sample rests with the top ten.

The data originate from a study of tumor and adjacent non-tumor tissue in lung cancer (dated by TCRdb to between 2017 and 2018). In the study overall: Patients with adenocarcinoma (12), squamous cell carcinoma (2) and small cell lung cancer (1) were included in the cohort. The approximately 15 patients were aged about 30 to 76 years, included ten or so men and 5 women, and had TNM stage I to III disease. Sequencing generated a total of some 130 million productive TCRbeta reads, averaging around 4.3 million reads per sample. The study compared bulk TCRbeta repertoires from lung tumor tissue and matched distant non-tumor lung tissue of around 14 lung cancer patients. Under 35 paired specimens, one tumor and one normal lung sample per patient, were profiled by TCRbeta CDR3 sequencing. Overall study results and their limits: The cohort had only roughly 16 patients, and the authors noted that larger samples and more detailed clinical data are needed. Neither the sequencing platform nor unique molecular identifiers are mentioned in the methods. TCR diversity was significantly higher in younger patients, and greater tumor TCR diversity was associated with shorter overall survival and shorter disease-free survival. Peripheral blood was not sequenced, so blood TCRbeta repertoires in these lung cancer patients were not examined. TCR diversity (inverse Simpson) was significantly higher in tumor than in normal lung tissue (approximately 440 vs 150, P = 0.0075, Mann-Whitney U test). In normal lung, the top 100 clones accounted for a significantly larger cumulative share of the repertoire than in tumor tissue.

Bulk unsorted tissue served as the source for RNA extraction, and RNA quality was assessed using a NanoDrop ND-1000 and an Agilent 2100. Distant non-tumor tissue taken more than 3 cm from the tumor edge was used as the normal lung sample. All donors had newly diagnosed lung cancer, had not received prior chemotherapy, and were admitted for thoracic surgery in China between August and November 2014. Anyone who had undergone radiotherapy or chemotherapy before, or who had another cancer at the same time, was left out of the study. Surgical tissue pieces of roughly 1-2 cm3 were preserved in RNAlater solution and stored at -80 °C until use.

The source is a middle-aged woman with non-small cell lung cancer. Sequencing was performed on distant non-tumor lung tissue. The chain couples TRBV20-1 to TRBJ2-7; the D segment cannot be called with confidence. In nucleotides, the sequence is TGCAGTGATGACCGAGGTGACTCCTACGAGCAGTACTTC. Translated, this gives CSDDRGDSYEQYF.